The clone carrying this T cell receptor beta chain was seen a few times. The data were obtained in a study of sequential checkpoint blockade in melanoma. Study at large: More than 20 patients had matched tumor biopsies before treatment and at week 13 after nivolumab or ipilimumab alone.

Treatment of the sample: randomized to nivolumab then ipilimumab (arm A) or the reverse (arm B). Some clones are missing from TCRdb's copy, which holds only in-frame ones; the method was immunoSEQ multiplex PCR. This table has around 10,000 clones, around 23% appearing once. The sequence came from a human donor with melanoma. The sequencing here drew on tumor tissue (inferred from file names), taken from a patient given nivolumab and ipilimumab in sequence.

The CDR3 loop is CATSSKTGSYEQYF. In nucleotides, the CDR3 is TGTGCCACCAGCAGCAAGACAGGGTCCTACGAGCAGTACTTC. The rearrangement uses TRBV15 and TRBJ2-7, with 7 bases matching TRBD1. CDR3 length equals 14 residues. CDR1 LNHNV and CDR2 YYDKDF come from the germline V gene (reference sequence). The V and J ends lost 3 bases and 1 base, in that order; junction bases with no gene match: 3. Together with reference TRBV15 and TRBJ2-7, the CDR3 gives the full variable domain: DAMVIQNPRYQVTQFGKPVTLSCSQTLNHNVMYWYQQKSSQAPKLLFHYYDKDFNNEADTPDNFQSRRPNTSFCFLDIRSPGLGDTAMYLCATSSKTGSYEQYFGPGTRLTVT.